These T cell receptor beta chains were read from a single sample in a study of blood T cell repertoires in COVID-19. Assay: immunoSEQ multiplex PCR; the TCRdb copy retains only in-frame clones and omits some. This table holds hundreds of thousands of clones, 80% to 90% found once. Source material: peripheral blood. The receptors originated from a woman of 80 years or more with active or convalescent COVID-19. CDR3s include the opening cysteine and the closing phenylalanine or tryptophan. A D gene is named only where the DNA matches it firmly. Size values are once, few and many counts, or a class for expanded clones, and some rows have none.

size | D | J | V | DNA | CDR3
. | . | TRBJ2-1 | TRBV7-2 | TGTGCCAGCAGCTTACAGCGGGCCGTCAGCTCCTACAATGAGCAGTTCTTC | CASSLQRAVSSYNEQFF
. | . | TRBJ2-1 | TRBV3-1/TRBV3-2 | TGTGTCAGCAGCCAAGTTAGCAATGAGCAGTTCTTC | CVSSQVSNEQFF
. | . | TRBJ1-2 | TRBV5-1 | TGCGCCAGCAGCTTGGCGGGGGATCCCTATGGCTACACCTTC | CASSLAGDPYGYTF
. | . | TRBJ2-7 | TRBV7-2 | TGTGCCAGCAGCCGGGATGCAAATGGGCACGAGCAGTACTTC | CASSRDANGHEQYF
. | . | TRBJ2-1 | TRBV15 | TGTGCCACCAGCAGAGGAGGAGGGTACGATGAGCAGTTCTTC | CATSRGGGYDEQFF
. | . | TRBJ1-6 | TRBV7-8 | TGTGCCAGCAGCTTAGTTCCGACGTGGACAGAAAGCTCCTATAATTCACCCCTCCACTTT | CASSLVPTWTESSYNSPLHF
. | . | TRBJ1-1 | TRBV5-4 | TGTGCCAGCAGCAGGGGACAGAACACTGAAGCTTTCTTT | CASSRGQNTEAFF
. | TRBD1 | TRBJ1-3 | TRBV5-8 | TGTGCCAGCAGGGACAGGGGTCCTGGAAACACCATATATTTT | CASRDRGPGNTIYF
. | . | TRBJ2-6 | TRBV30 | TGTGCCTGGAGTATGACAGCGTCTGGGGCCAACGTCCTGACTTTC | CAWSMTASGANVLTF
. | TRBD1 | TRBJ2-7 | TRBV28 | TGTGCCAGCAGCTCGACAGGGGATCTGCACGAGCAGTACTTC | CASSSTGDLHEQYF
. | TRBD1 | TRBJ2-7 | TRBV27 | TGTGCCAGCAGACCGACAGGGGTGGCCTACGAGCAGTACTTC | CASRPTGVAYEQYF
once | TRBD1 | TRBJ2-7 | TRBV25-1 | TGTGCCAGCAGTGCCTTGGACAGGGGATCCTACGAGCAGTACTTC | CASSALDRGSYEQYF
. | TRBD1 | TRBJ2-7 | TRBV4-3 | TGCGCCAGCAGCCGAGGGACAGGAGGCCCCTCCTACGAGCAGTACTTC | CASSRGTGGPSYEQYF
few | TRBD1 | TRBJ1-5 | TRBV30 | TGTGCCTGGAGTGTCATGAGGGGGCGACAGCCCCAGCATTTT | CAWSVMRGRQPQHF
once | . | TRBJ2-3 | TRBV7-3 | TGTGCCAGCAGCCTTCTAACTAGCACAGATACGCAGTATTTT | CASSLLTSTDTQYF
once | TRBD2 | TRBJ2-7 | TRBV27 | TGTGCCAGCAGTCGGGCGCGTGGGGGAGGGGCCTACGAGCAGTACTTC | CASSRARGGGAYEQYF
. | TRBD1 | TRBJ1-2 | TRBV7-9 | TGTGCCAGCAGCCCATTTAGGGACAGGGCTAACTATGGCTACACCTTC | CASSPFRDRANYGYTF
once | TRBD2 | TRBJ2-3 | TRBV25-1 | TGTGCCAGCAGTGAACACCGACTAGCGGGAGCAGATACGCAGTATTTT | CASSEHRLAGADTQYF
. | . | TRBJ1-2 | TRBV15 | TGTGCCACCAGCAGAGATTTGGAGAATGGCTACACCTTC | CATSRDLENGYTF
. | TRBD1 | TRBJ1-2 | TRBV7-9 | TGTGCCAGCAGCTTTACGGGACAGGGAGGTGGCTACACCTTC | CASSFTGQGGGYTF
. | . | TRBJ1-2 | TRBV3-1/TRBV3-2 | TGTGCCAGCAGCCAAGACAGGTTCGACTATGGCTACACCTTC | CASSQDRFDYGYTF
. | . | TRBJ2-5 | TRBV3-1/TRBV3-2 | TGTGCCAGCAGCCAAGATGCCCGTAGGGGCGGTACCCAAGAGACCCAGTACTTC | CASSQDARRGGTQETQYF
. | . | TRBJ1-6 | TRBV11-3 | TGTGCCAGCAGCTTAGTCCTGTATAATTCACCCCTCCACTTT | CASSLVLYNSPLHF
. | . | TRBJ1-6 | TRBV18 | TGTGCCAGCTCACAAGCTTCTATGGATTCACCCCTCCACTTT | CASSQASMDSPLHF
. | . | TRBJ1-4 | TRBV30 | TGTGCCTGGAGTGTACTCCCCCGTAATGAAAAACTGTTTTTT | CAWSVLPRNEKLFF
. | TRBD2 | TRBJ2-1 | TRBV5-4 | TGTGCCAGCAGCGCCCCCCCCCTAGCGGGAGGGACGTACAATGAGCAGTTCTTC | CASSAPPLAGGTYNEQFF
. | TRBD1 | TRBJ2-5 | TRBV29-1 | TGCAGCGTTGGGGGCAACAGGGGTGGCCATGAGACCCAGTACTTC | CSVGGNRGGHETQYF
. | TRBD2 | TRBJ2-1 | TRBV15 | TGTGCCACCAGCACTCTTAGCGGGAGAGGGTTCTACAATGAGCAGTTCTTC | CATSTLSGRGFYNEQFF
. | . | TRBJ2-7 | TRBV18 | TGTGCCAGCTCTCCGATAGGGGCCGAGCAGTACTTC | CASSPIGAEQYF
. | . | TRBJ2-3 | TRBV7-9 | TGTGCCAGCAGCTTAGGGGACAAGAACACAGATACGCAGTATTTT | CASSLGDKNTDTQYF
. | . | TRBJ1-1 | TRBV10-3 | TGTGCCATCAGTAGCCGGAGGGTCGACCAAGCTTTCTTT | CAISSRRVDQAFF
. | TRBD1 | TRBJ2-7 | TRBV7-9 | TGTGCCAGCAGTCCCCGGGACAGGTTTGCCTACGAGCAGTACTTC | CASSPRDRFAYEQYF
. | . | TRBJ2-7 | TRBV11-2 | TGTGCCAGCAGCTTTAGCAGGGCCGAGCAGTACTTC | CASSFSRAEQYF
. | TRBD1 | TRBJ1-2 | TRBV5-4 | TGTGCCAGCAGCCCACAAGTAGGGACAGGGGAGAGCTATGGCTACACCTTC | CASSPQVGTGESYGYTF
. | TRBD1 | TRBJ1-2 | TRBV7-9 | TGTGCCAGCAGCTTAGGGACAGGGGGAGGATATGGCTACACCTTC | CASSLGTGGGYGYTF
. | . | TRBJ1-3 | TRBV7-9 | TGTGCCAGCAGCTTAGGGACTGCGGAGGGAAACACCATATATTTT | CASSLGTAEGNTIYF